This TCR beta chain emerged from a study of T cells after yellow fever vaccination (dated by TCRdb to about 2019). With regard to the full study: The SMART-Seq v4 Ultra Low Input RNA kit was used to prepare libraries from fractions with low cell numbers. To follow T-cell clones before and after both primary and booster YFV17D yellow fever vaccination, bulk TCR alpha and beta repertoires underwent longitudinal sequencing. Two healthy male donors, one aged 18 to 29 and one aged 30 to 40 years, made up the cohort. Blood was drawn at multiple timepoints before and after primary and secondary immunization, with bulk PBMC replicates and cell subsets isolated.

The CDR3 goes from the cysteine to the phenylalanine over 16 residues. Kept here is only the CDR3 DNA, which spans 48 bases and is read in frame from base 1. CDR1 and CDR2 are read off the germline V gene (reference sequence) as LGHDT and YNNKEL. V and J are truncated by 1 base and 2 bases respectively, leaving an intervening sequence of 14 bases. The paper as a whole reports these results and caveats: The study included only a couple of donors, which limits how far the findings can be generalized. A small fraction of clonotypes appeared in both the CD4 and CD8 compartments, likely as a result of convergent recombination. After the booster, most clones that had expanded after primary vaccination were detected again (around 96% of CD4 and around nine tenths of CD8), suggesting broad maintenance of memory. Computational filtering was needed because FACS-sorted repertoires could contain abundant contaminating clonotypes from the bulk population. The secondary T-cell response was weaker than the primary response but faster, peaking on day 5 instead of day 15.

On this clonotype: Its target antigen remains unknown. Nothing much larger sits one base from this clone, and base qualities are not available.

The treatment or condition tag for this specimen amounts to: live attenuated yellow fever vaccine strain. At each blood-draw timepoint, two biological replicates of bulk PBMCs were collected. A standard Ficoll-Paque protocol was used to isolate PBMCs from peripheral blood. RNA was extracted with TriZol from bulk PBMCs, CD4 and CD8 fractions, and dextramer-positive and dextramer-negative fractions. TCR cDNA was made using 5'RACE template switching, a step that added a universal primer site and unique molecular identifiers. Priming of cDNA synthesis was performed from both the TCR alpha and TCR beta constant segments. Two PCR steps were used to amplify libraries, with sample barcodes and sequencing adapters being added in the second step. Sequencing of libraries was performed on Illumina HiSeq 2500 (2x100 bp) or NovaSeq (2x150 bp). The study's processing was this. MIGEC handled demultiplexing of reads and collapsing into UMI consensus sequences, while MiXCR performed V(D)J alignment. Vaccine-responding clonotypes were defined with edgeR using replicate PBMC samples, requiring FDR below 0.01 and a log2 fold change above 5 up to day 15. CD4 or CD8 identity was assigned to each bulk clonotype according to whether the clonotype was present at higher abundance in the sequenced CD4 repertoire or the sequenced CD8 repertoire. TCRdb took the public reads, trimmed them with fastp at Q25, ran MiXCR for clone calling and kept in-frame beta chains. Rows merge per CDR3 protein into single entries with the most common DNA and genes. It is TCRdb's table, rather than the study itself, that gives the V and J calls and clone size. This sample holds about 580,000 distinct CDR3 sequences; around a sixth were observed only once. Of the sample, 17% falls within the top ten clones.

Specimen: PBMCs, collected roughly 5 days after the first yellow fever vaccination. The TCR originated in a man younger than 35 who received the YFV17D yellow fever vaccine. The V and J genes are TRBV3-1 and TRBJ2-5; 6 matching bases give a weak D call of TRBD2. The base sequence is TGTGCCAGCAGCCAAGGGGAGGTGGCCTTACAAGAGACCCAGTACTTC. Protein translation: CASSQGEVALQETQYF.